This entry describes one TCR beta chain. Profiled with immunoSEQ multiplex PCR; TCRdb holds only in-frame clones, not every one. The sample includes 70,000 to 95,000 clones, roughly 86% of them seen just once. J gave up 4 bases and V 2 bases, and 3 bases lay outside the gene matches. CDR1 and CDR2 (germline): KGHSH, LQKENI. The CDR3 contains 16 residues. These data belong to a study of blood T cell repertoires in COVID-19. The material sequenced was peripheral blood. The source of this sequence is a man between 65 and 85 years old with acute or convalescent COVID-19. This chain links TRBV18 with TRBJ2-1; 12 bases are shared with TRBD2. The CDR3 protein is CASSPGLAGIYNEQFF. The CDR3, as DNA: TGTGCCAGCTCACCAGGACTAGCGGGAATTTACAATGAGCAGTTCTTC.